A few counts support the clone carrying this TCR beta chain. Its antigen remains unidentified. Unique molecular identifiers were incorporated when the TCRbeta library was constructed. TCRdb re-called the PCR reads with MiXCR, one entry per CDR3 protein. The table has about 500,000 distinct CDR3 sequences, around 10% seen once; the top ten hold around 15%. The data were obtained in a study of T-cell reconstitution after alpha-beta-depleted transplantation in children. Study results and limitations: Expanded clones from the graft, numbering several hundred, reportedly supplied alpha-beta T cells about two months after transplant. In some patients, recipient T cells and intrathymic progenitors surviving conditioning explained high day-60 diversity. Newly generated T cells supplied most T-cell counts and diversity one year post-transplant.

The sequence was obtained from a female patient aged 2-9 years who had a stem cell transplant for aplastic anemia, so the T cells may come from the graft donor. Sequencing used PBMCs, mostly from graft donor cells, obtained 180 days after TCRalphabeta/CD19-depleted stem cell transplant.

CDR3 coding DNA: TGTGCCAGCTCACCACCAGGGGGAATCACCGGGGAGCTGTTTTTT. This encodes CASSPPGGITGELFF. This chain connects TRBV18 to TRBJ2-2, with a weak D call TRBD1 (6 bases). Germline V lookup: CDR1 KGHSH, CDR2 LQKENI. The CDR3 is 15 amino acids. With 0 bases removed from V and 4 bases from J, the gap between germline ends came to 9 bases.